Given below is one T cell receptor beta chain in context. The antigen remains unidentified. These data are taken from a study of OX40 agonist ivuxolimab in advanced cancers. About the study: Three individuals attained partial responses, comprising one hepatocellular carcinoma case and two cutaneous melanoma cases. Study results and caveats: Among the lowest levels of clonal expansion were found in partial responders at 0.1-3.0 mg/kg. CD4+ and CD8+ T cells in blood underwent clonal expansion by week 6 at 0.1 to 3.0 mg/kg.

The junction had 8 bases not matched to a gene; V was cut back by 5 bases and J by 4 bases. The CDR3 is 16 residues long. The germline V gene encodes CDR1 LGHNA and CDR2 YNFKEQ. Clones were read by immunoSEQ multiplex PCR, and TCRdb kept only the in-frame ones, dropping some. The data contain 90,000 to 100,000 clones, about 80% of them seen just once; the ten biggest clones take up more than 1.2%. The chain recombines TRBV4-2 with TRBJ2-3; 11 bases match TRBD2. The TCR was taken from an adult with an advanced solid tumor such as melanoma, head and neck, liver or kidney cancer. The sample was CD4+ or CD8+ T cells sorted from blood, taken in a trial of the OX40 agonist ivuxolimab. CDR3: CASSLETSGGADTQYF. The CDR3 DNA is TGTGCCAGCAGCTTGGAAACTAGCGGGGGCGCAGATACGCAGTATTTT.